This TCR beta chain came from a study of blood T cell repertoires in COVID-19. TCRdb's copy holds only in-frame clones and misses some; the assay was immunoSEQ multiplex PCR. The sample comprises about 180,000 clones, over 75% of which are singletons, and about 28% rests with the top ten. Germline V gene data show CDR1 as SGHRS and CDR2 as YFSETQ. V was pared by 4 bases and J by 4 bases, with 7 bases of the junction left unmatched. CDR3 length equals 14 residues. Sequenced sample: peripheral blood. This sequence joins TRBV5-1 and TRBJ1-2, with 7 bases that match TRBD1. This receptor was obtained from a woman between 65 and 79 years old with acute or convalescent COVID-19. The CDR3 DNA is TGCGCCAGCAGCCCTCAGGGGGTCCGCTATGGCTACACCTTC. Its protein product is CASSPQGVRYGYTF.